This TCR beta chain was identified in a study of blood T cell repertoires in COVID-19. The V gene end was trimmed by 5 bases and the J gene end by 6 bases; junction bases not matched to a gene: 9. This CDR3 contains 14 residues. Germline V gene data show CDR1 as MDHEN and CDR2 as SYDVKM. Sequenced by immunoSEQ multiplex PCR; TCRdb stores in-frame clones only, minus some. The sample consists of 25,000 to 35,000 clones, about 88% of them appearing once. The clonotype was recovered from a human donor in a cohort sampled during active COVID-19. The rearrangement links TRBV28 to TRBJ2-7; TRBD2 agrees at 8 bases. Input material: peripheral blood. The CDR3 DNA sequence: TGTGCCAGCAGTGTCCCACTAGCGGAAGGCGAGCAGTACTTC. Its protein product is CASSVPLAEGEQYF.